These 31 T cell receptor beta chains were all obtained from the same sample, sequenced in a study of blood T cell repertoires in COVID-19. Profiling relied on immunoSEQ multiplex PCR, and the TCRdb table lists in-frame clones only, not all of them. The repertoire holds around 310,000 clones, with around nine tenths as singletons. Sequencing was carried out using peripheral blood. These receptors came from a woman aged 25 to 39 with COVID-19, enrolled during active disease.

The chain has TRBV10-3 and TRBJ1-1; 7 bases align to TRBD1. Germline CDR1 reads ENHRY; CDR2 reads SYGVKD. V lost 5 bases to trimming and J lost 7 bases; unmatched junction nucleotides: 4. The CDR3 is made up of 12 amino acids. CDR3 sequence (DNA): TGTGCCATCAGTAGGGGGCTGGGTGAAGCTTTCTTT. This encodes CAISRGLGEAFF.

This sequence joins TRBV7-9 and TRBJ2-2; 8 nucleotides align to TRBD1. The CDR3 has 16 residues. Germline lookup yields CDR1 SEHNR and CDR2 FQNEAQ (reference sequence). J lost 6 bases, V lost 4 bases, and 10 bases had no gene match. The CDR3 bases are TGTGCCAGCAGCTCCACCGGCGACAGGGGAGCCGGGGAGCTGTTTTTT. Encoded protein: CASSSTGDRGAGELFF.

The gene calls are TRBV18 and TRBJ2-5; D might be TRBD1 (5 bases). The V gene's germline CDR1 is KGHSH and CDR2 LQKENI. The CDR3 runs 12 residues. V dropped 4 bases and J dropped 5 bases, with 8 bases sitting between them. CDR3 bases: TGTGCCAGCTCACGCGACAGCGAGACCCAGTACTTC. Translated: CASSRDSETQYF.

In this sample, this clone turned up once. This rearrangement joins TRBV2 to TRBJ1-2, with 7 nucleotides matching TRBD1. Germline V gene data show CDR1 as SNHLY and CDR2 as FYNNEI. The CDR3 is made up of 14 amino acids. The V gene end was trimmed by 1 base and the J gene end by 8 bases; junction bases not matched to a gene: 7. The CDR3: CASSEVRTGEGYTF. CDR3 sequence (DNA): TGTGCCAGCAGTGAAGTCCGGACAGGAGAGGGCTACACCTTC.

The J gene is TRBJ1-2, the V gene TRBV19; TRBD1 matches at 7 bases. Germline V lookup: CDR1 LNHDA, CDR2 SQIVND (reference sequence). This CDR3 spans 15 amino acids. V was pared by 4 bases and J by 0 bases, with 5 bases of the junction left unmatched. The CDR3 DNA reads TGTGCCAGTAGTACAGGACAGGCCACTAACTATGGCTACACCTTC. This gives the protein CASSTGQATNYGYTF.

The rearrangement uses TRBV7-9 and TRBJ1-4, with TRBD1 matching over 7 bases. This CDR3 is 14 amino acids long. Germline V CDR1 and CDR2: SEHNR, FQNEAQ (reference sequence). Trimming removed 7 bases from V and 6 bases from J; junction bases left unmatched: 8. CDR3 coding DNA: TGTGCCAGCACCCCGTCAGGGGGTCATGAAAAACTGTTTTTT. Translated, it gives CASTPSGGHEKLFF.

This clone is a singleton in its sample. The V and J genes are TRBV6-5 and TRBJ2-5, with 7 bases identical to TRBD2. V shed 8 bases, J shed 3 bases, and the junction held 9 bases outside the gene matches. Germline CDR1 is MNHEY and CDR2 is SVGAGI. The CDR3 spans 14 residues. CDR3 nucleotide sequence: TGTGCCAGCCGAAGACTAGCCATCGAAGAGACCCAGTACTTC. Translation gives CASRRLAIEETQYF.

The chain combines TRBV7-3 with TRBJ1-5; possibly TRBD1 for D (5 bases). The V end was cut by 4 bases, the J end by 0 bases, with 10 bases between. Germline V gives CDR1 SGHTA, CDR2 FQGTGA. This CDR3 has 15 residues. Here the CDR3 reads CASSSDTDSNQPQHF. The DNA of the CDR3 is TGTGCCAGCAGCTCGGACACTGATAGCAATCAGCCCCAGCATTTT.

V is TRBV5-1 and J is TRBJ2-1, with 7 bases that match TRBD1. J gave up 2 bases and V 6 bases, and 5 bases lay outside the gene matches. The CDR3 totals 14 residues. The germline V gene has CDR1 SGHRS and CDR2 YFSETQ. CDR3 residues: CASTPGQTYNEQFF. CDR3 coding DNA: TGCGCCAGCACACCGGGACAGACCTACAATGAGCAGTTCTTC.

The CDR3 loop reads CASSLDAGGFSTDTQYF. CDR3 nucleotides: TGTGCCAGCAGCTTGGATGCAGGGGGCTTTAGCACAGATACGCAGTATTTT. The V and J genes are TRBV5-4 and TRBJ2-3, with 8 bases fitting TRBD1. V gave up 0 bases and J gave up 0 bases; unmatched junction bases: 6. The CDR3 loop spans 17 amino acids. The germline gives CDR1 SGHNT, CDR2 YYREEE (reference sequence).

This clone has more than one count but fewer than ten. This chain joins TRBV9 and TRBJ1-5, with 10 nucleotides matching TRBD1. Unmatched junction bases numbered 9, after V lost 4 bases and J lost 2 bases. From germline, CDR1 is SGDLS and CDR2 YYNGEE. This CDR3 is built from 17 residues. The CDR3 sequence: CASSPGTGVSGNQPQHF. The CDR3 coding sequence is TGTGCCAGCAGCCCCGGGACAGGGGTTAGTGGCAATCAGCCCCAGCATTTT.

V and J are TRBV4-1 and TRBJ2-3; D not resolved. The germline V gene has CDR1 MGHRA and CDR2 YSYEKL. CDR3 length equals 14 residues. The V end was cut by 4 bases, the J end by 0 bases, with 8 bases between. CDR3 residues: CASSPSPSTDTQYF. CDR3 coding DNA: TGCGCCAGCAGCCCGAGTCCTAGCACAGATACGCAGTATTTT.

This clone was seen just once. The CDR3 DNA is TGCGCCAGCAGCCCAGGGGTAACGAAAAACATTCAGTACTTC. The encoded protein is CASSPGVTKNIQYF. The chain recombines TRBV5-1 with TRBJ2-4, with a tentative D call TRBD1 (6 bases). This CDR3 is built from 14 residues. Germline V gene data show CDR1 as SGHRS and CDR2 as YFSETQ. V was shortened by 4 bases and J by 4 bases, with 12 bases between the two germline ends.

A remark on this clone: Other nucleotide sequences from this sample produce the same CDR3. This chain connects TRBV11-2 to TRBJ2-7, with D unclear. The CDR3 is 11 amino acids. V gave up 5 bases and J gave up 4 bases, with 6 bases separating them. CDR1 and CDR2 (germline): SGHAT, FQNNGV. The CDR3: CASSRSYEQYF. The DNA for the CDR3 is TGTGCCAGCAGCCGGAGTTACGAGCAGTACTTC.

The genes are TRBV6-1 and TRBJ2-7; TRBD1 is a possible D gene (5 bases). The germline V gene has CDR1 MNHNS and CDR2 SASEGT. This CDR3 contains 16 residues. Trimming shortened V by 4 bases and J by 0 bases, and 16 bases separated the two germline ends. The CDR3, as DNA: TGTGCCAGCAGTGGAAGGTGGGGCAGAGACTCCTACGAGCAGTACTTC. Translated: CASSGRWGRDSYEQYF.

The rearrangement uses TRBV5-6 and TRBJ2-5; 13 bases match TRBD2. The CDR3 is 15 amino acids. The V gene's germline CDR1 is SGHDT and CDR2 YYEEEE. The V and J ends lost 6 bases and 7 bases, in that order; junction bases with no gene match: 9. CDR3: CASTTGTSGKLTQYF. The CDR3 bases are TGTGCCAGCACCACAGGGACTAGCGGGAAACTGACCCAGTACTTC.

The chain is built from TRBV5-4 and TRBJ1-1; no firm D call. V dropped 0 bases and J dropped 0 bases, with 9 bases sitting between them. The CDR3 has 15 amino acids. Per germline, CDR1 SGHNT and CDR2 YYREEE (reference sequence). The CDR3 sequence is CASSLGARMNTEAFF. The CDR3 region has the DNA TGTGCCAGCAGCTTGGGGGCACGGATGAACACTGAAGCTTTCTTT.

J is TRBJ2-1 and V is TRBV28; the match to TRBD2 covers 8 bases. V shed 2 bases, J shed 3 bases, and the junction held 3 bases outside the gene matches. CDR3 length: 15 amino acids. From germline, CDR1 is MDHEN and CDR2 SYDVKM. The CDR3 sequence: CASSLTSGFYNEQFF. In DNA form, the CDR3 reads TGTGCCAGCAGTTTAACTAGCGGTTTCTACAATGAGCAGTTCTTC. The full variable domain, completed using reference TRBV28 and TRBJ2-1, is DVKVTQSSRYLVKRTGEKVFLECVQDMDHENMFWYRQDPGLGLRLIYFSYDVKMKEKGDIPEGYSVSREKKERFSLILESASTNQTSMYLCASSLTSGFYNEQFFGPGTRLTVL.

The sample holds one count of this clone. The CDR3 coding sequence is TGCGCCAGCAGCCAAGTAGGACAGCCCGAGCAGTACTTC. This translates into CASSQVGQPEQYF. The chain has TRBV4-1 and TRBJ2-7; a possible D gene is TRBD1 (6 bases). Looked up from germline, CDR1 is MGHRA and CDR2 is YSYEKL. The CDR3 runs 13 residues. Deletions cut 1 base from V and 6 bases from J, with 10 bases between.

This clone was seen only once. J is TRBJ2-1 and V is TRBV13; 11 bases match TRBD1. The V segment lost 3 bases and the J segment 5 bases; nucleotides outside the gene matches: 6. CDR1 is PRHDT, CDR2 FYEKMQ, per germline (reference sequence). The CDR3 totals 16 residues. CDR3 protein: CASSFGTGGRNNEQFF. The CDR3, as DNA: TGTGCCAGCAGCTTCGGGACAGGGGGACGCAACAATGAGCAGTTCTTC.

The chain employs TRBV9 and TRBJ2-5; maybe TRBD2 (6 bases). V was pared by 4 bases and J by 5 bases, with 15 bases between. Germline assignment: CDR1 SGDLS and CDR2 YYNGEE. The CDR3 extends over 14 amino acids. The CDR3: CASSFPGAGETQYF. The CDR3 region has the DNA TGTGCCAGCAGCTTCCCGGGAGCCGGGGAGACCCAGTACTTC.

The chain uses TRBV19 and TRBJ2-3; D remains unclear. Germline lookup yields CDR1 LNHDA and CDR2 SQIVND (reference sequence). Trimming removed 2 bases at V and 1 base at J, with 7 bases between. This CDR3 has 14 amino acids. The CDR3 sequence: CASSIRGGTDTQYF. CDR3 bases: TGTGCCAGTAGTATAAGAGGAGGCACAGATACGCAGTATTTT.

This rearrangement joins TRBV4-3 to TRBJ2-7; 9 bases agree with TRBD1. J was trimmed by 3 bases and V by 0 bases; bases with no gene match: 6. In germline, CDR1 is LGHNA, CDR2 YSLEER. There are 16 residues in the CDR3. CDR3 region: CASSQDPGTGIYEQYF. Written as DNA, the CDR3 is TGCGCCAGCAGCCAAGACCCCGGGACAGGGATCTACGAGCAGTACTTC.

This chain links TRBV6-5 with TRBJ2-7; D is perhaps TRBD1 (5 bases). CDR3 length: 13 residues. CDR1 and CDR2 (germline): MNHEY, SVGAGI. Deletions cut 7 bases from V and 6 bases from J, with 16 bases between. This CDR3 is CASISQGFGEQYF. CDR3 DNA sequence: TGTGCCAGCATTAGCCAGGGTTTCGGCGAGCAGTACTTC.

The chain uses TRBV27 and TRBJ2-4; 7 nucleotides match TRBD1. The CDR3 is 15 amino acids. Germline V gives CDR1 MNHEY, CDR2 SMNVEV (reference sequence). Losses at the gene ends were 4 bases for V and 5 bases for J; bases not matched to a gene: 8. CDR3 amino acids: CASSSYRDSQNIQYF. In nucleotides, the CDR3 is TGTGCCAGCAGTTCATACCGGGACAGCCAAAACATTCAGTACTTC.

This chain joins TRBV6-4 and TRBJ2-7; no reliable D call. This CDR3 region has 13 residues. Between the trimmed V and J ends, which lost 4 bases and 2 bases, there was a span of 9 bases. CDR1 and CDR2 from the germline V gene are MRHNA and SNTAGT. The CDR3 loop reads CASSVRFTYEQYF. The DNA of the CDR3 is TGTGCCAGCAGTGTGAGATTTACCTACGAGCAGTACTTC.

Worth noting for this clone: The sample contains more than one DNA sequence encoding this CDR3. V gene TRBV4-3 combines with J gene TRBJ2-7; 8 bases are shared with TRBD2. The CDR3 has 15 residues. V was pared by 1 base and J by 0 bases, with 2 bases of the junction left unmatched. CDR1 LGHNA and CDR2 YSLEER come from the germline V gene. CDR3 sequence (DNA): TGCGCCAGCAGCCAAGGGCTAGCGGGCTCCTACGAGCAGTACTTC. Translation gives CASSQGLAGSYEQYF.

The gene calls are TRBV6-1 and TRBJ2-7, with 9 bases lining up with TRBD2. From germline, CDR1 is MNHNS and CDR2 SASEGT. J gave up 4 bases and V 2 bases, and 6 bases lay outside the gene matches. The CDR3 extends over 15 amino acids. The CDR3 protein is CASSELAGWLYEQYF. The CDR3 DNA sequence: TGTGCCAGCAGTGAACTAGCGGGATGGTTGTACGAGCAGTACTTC.

With respect to this clone: This sample includes further DNA sequences coding for the same CDR3. The genes are TRBV29-1 and TRBJ1-1, with TRBD1 as a possible D gene (5 bases). The CDR3 is made up of 11 amino acids. Germline loops: CDR1 SQVTM, CDR2 ANQGSEA. V was pared by 4 bases and J by 4 bases, with 7 bases between. The CDR3 protein is CSVGGGTEAFF. In DNA form, the CDR3 reads TGCAGCGTTGGGGGGGGCACTGAAGCTTTCTTT.

Here the CDR3 DNA reads TGTGCCAGCAGTGCAATAGCGGGGATGTCAGATACGCAGTATTTT. It is translated as CASSAIAGMSDTQYF. The chain combines TRBV6-4 with TRBJ2-3, with TRBD2 matching over 8 bases. J was trimmed by 4 bases and V by 4 bases; bases with no gene match: 7. Germline loops: CDR1 MRHNA, CDR2 SNTAGT. The CDR3 has 15 amino acids.

This clone was seen a single time. The CDR3 is CASSLSSEAFF. The CDR3 coding sequence is TGTGCCAGCAGCTTAAGTAGTGAAGCTTTCTTT. The chain is built from TRBV7-9 and TRBJ1-1; the D is unclear. Germline V gene sequence: CDR1 SEHNR, CDR2 FQNEAQ (reference sequence). V was trimmed by 2 bases and J by 7 bases, leaving 5 bases between them. The CDR3 extends over 11 amino acids.